This T cell receptor (beta chain) was profiled in a study of monozygotic twins with inflammatory bowel disease. The germline gives CDR1 SGDLS, CDR2 YYNGEE. This CDR3 region has 15 residues. TCRalpha and TCRbeta cDNA went through nested PCRs of approximately 17 and 9 cycles, two in total. TCRdb reprocessed the 5' RACE reads, keeping one entry per CDR3 protein, no DNA. The sample totals more than 75,000 distinct CDR3 sequences; its top ten clones hold 7.4%. The rearrangement uses TRBV9 and TRBJ2-3; the TCRdb D gene call, TRBD2, has no DNA to confirm it. The source of this sequence is a human donor with ulcerative colitis or Crohn's disease, or a healthy co-twin of an affected twin (not recorded which). Sequenced input: blood. CDR3 loop: CASSVAAGGRDTQYF.